This T cell receptor beta chain was identified in a study of T cell responses to AZD1222 COVID-19 vaccine. Some clones are missing from TCRdb's copy, which holds only in-frame ones; the method was immunoSEQ multiplex PCR. The repertoire holds 72,000 or so clones, with around 90% as singletons. Germline values: CDR1 SGDLS, CDR2 YYNGEE. This CDR3 has 14 amino acids. The V and J ends lost 4 bases and 8 bases respectively, with 15 bases between them. This receptor was obtained from an adult in good health. The starting material was peripheral blood, obtained on day 0 of AZD1222 vaccination. The rearrangement links TRBV9 to TRBJ1-4; D remains unclear. CDR3 bases: TGTGCCAGCAGCCCGTGGCGGGCAGCCGAAAAACTGTTTTTT. Translation: CASSPWRAAEKLFF. Using reference TRBV9 and TRBJ1-4 for the parts outside the CDR3, the full variable domain is DSGVTQTPKHLITATGQRVTLRCSPRSGDLSVYWYQQSLDQGLQFLIQYYNGEERAKGNILERFSAQQFPDLHSELNLSSLELGDSALYFCASSPWRAAEKLFFGSGTQLSVL.